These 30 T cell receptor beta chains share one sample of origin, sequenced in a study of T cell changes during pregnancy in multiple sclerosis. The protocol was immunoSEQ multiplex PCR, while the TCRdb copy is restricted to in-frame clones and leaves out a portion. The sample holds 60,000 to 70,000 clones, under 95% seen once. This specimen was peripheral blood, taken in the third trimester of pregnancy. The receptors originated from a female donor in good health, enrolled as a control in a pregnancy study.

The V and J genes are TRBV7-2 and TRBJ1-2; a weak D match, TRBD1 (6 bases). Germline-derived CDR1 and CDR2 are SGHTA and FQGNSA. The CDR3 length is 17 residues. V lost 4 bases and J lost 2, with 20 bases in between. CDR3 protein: CASSSSLDRFINYGYTF. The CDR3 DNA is TGTGCCAGCAGCTCTTCTCTAGACAGGTTCATCAACTATGGCTACACCTTC.

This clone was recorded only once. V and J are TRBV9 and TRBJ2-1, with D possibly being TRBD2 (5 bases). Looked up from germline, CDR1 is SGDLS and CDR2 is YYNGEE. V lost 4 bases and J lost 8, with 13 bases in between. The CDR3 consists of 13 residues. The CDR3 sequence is CASSPGRGYEQFF. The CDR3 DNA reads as TGTGCCAGCAGCCCCGGACGGGGTTATGAGCAGTTCTTC.

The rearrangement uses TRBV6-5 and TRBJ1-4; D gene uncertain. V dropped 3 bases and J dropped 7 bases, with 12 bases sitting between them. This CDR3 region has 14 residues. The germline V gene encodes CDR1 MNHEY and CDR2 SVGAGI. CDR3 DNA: TGTGCCAGCAGTTATGGCGGAGGAGGTGAAAAACTGTTTTTT. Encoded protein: CASSYGGGGEKLFF.

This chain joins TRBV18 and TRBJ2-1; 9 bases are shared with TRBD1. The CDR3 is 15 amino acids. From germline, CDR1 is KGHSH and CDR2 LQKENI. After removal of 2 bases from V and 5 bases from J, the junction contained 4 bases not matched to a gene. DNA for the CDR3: TGTGCCAGCTCACCAAGGCGGACAGGGGACAATGAGCAGTTCTTC. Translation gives CASSPRRTGDNEQFF.

As DNA, the CDR3 is TGTGCCATCAGTCATGGGGAGAACTCTGGAAACACCATATATTTT. It specifies CAISHGENSGNTIYF. V gene TRBV10-3 combines with J gene TRBJ1-3; D remains unclear. The CDR3 runs to 15 residues. Trimming left V 5 bases short and J 0 bases short, with 11 bases between. Germline-derived CDR1 and CDR2 are ENHRY and SYGVKD.

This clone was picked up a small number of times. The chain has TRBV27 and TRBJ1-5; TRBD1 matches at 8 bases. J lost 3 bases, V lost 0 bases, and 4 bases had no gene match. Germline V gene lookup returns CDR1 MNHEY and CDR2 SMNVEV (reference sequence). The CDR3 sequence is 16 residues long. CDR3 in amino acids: CASSLSWGQANQPQHF. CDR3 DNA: TGTGCCAGCAGTTTATCGTGGGGACAGGCCAATCAGCCCCAGCATTTT.

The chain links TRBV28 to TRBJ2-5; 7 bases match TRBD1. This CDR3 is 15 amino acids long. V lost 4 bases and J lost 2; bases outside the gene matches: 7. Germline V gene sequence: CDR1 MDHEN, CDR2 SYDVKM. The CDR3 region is CASSSGQRSQETQYF. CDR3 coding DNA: TGTGCCAGCAGTTCGGGACAGCGATCTCAAGAGACCCAGTACTTC.

As DNA, the CDR3 is TGTGCCAGCTCTAGTCCGACAGGGGTGTCCTACAATGAGCAGTTCTTC. It codes for CASSSPTGVSYNEQFF. The chain is built from TRBV18 and TRBJ2-1; 8 bases fit TRBD1. V lost 6 bases, J lost 1 base, and 8 bases stayed unmatched. The CDR3 length is 16 residues. Germline values: CDR1 KGHSH, CDR2 LQKENI.

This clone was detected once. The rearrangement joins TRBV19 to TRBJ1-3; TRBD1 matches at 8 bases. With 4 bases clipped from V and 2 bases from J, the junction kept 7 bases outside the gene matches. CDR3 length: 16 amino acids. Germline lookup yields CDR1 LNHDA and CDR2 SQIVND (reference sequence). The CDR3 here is CASSTPGQEPGNTIYF. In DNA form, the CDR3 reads TGTGCCAGTAGTACACCGGGACAGGAACCTGGAAACACCATATATTTT.

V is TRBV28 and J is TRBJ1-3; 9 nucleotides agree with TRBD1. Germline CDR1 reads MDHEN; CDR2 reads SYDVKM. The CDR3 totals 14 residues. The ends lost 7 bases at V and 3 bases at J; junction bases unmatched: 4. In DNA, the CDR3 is TGTGCCAGCAATACAGGGGGCTTTGGAAACACCATATATTTT. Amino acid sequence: CASNTGGFGNTIYF.

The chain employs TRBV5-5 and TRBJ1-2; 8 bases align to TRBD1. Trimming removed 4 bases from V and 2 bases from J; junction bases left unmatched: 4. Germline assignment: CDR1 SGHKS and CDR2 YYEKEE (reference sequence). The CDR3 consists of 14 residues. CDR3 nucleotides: TGTGCCAGCAGCCCTTGGACAGGGAACTATGGCTACACCTTC. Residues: CASSPWTGNYGYTF.

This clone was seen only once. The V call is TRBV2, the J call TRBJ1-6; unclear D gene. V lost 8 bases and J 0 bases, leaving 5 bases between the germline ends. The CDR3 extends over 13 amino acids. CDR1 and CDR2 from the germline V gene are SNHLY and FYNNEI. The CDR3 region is CASVGSYNSPLHF. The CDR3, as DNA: TGTGCCAGCGTCGGCTCCTATAATTCACCCCTCCACTTT. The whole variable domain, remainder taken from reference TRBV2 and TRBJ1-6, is EPEVTQTPSHQVTQMGQEVILRCVPISNHLYFYWYRQILGQKVEFLVSFYNNEISEKSEIFDDQFSVERPDGSNFTLKIRSTKLEDSAMYFCASVGSYNSPLHFGNGTRLTVT.

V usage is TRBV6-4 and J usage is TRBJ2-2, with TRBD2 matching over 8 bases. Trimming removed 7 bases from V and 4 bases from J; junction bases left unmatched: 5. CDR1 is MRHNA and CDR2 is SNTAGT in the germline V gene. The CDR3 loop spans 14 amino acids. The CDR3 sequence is CASNSGGGTGELFF. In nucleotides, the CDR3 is TGTGCCAGCAACAGCGGGGGTGGCACCGGGGAGCTGTTTTTT.

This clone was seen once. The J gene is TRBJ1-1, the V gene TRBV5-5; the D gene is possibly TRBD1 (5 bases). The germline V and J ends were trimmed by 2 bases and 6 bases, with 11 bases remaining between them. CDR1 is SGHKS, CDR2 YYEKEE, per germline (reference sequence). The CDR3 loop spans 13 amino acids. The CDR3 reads CASSFVRGAEAFF. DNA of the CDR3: TGTGCCAGCAGCTTTGTTCGGGGGGCTGAAGCTTTCTTT. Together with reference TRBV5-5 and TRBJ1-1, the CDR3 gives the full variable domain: DAGVTQSPTHLIKTRGQQVTLRCSPISGHKSVSWYQQVLGQGPQFIFQYYEKEERGRGNFPDRFSARQFPNYSSELNVNALLLGDSALYLCASSFVRGAEAFFGQGTRLTVV.

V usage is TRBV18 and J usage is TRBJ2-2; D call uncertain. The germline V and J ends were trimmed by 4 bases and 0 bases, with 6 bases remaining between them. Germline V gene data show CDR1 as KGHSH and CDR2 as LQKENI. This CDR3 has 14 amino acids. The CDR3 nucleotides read TGTGCCAGCTCACTTCAGGCGAACACCGGGGAGCTGTTTTTT. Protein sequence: CASSLQANTGELFF.

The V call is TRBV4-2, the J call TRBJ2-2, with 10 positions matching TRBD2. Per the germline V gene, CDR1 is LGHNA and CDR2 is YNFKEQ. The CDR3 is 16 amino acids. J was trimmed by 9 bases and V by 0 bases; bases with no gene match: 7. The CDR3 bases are TGTGCCAGCAGCCAAGAGGAGCGGGGGGGCCTGTGGGAGCTGTTTTTT. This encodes CASSQEERGGLWELFF.

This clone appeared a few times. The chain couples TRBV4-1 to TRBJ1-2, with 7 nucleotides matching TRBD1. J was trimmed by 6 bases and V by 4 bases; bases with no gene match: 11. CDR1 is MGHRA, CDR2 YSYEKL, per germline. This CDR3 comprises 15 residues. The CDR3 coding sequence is TGCGCCAGCAGCCCGTTCCGGACAGGCTCCGATGGCTACACCTTC. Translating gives CASSPFRTGSDGYTF.

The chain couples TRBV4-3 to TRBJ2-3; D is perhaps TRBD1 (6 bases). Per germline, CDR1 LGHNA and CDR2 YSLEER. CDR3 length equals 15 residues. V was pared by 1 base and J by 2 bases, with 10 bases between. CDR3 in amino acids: CASSQGGTTTDTQYF. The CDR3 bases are TGCGCCAGCAGCCAAGGAGGGACAACCACAGATACGCAGTATTTT.

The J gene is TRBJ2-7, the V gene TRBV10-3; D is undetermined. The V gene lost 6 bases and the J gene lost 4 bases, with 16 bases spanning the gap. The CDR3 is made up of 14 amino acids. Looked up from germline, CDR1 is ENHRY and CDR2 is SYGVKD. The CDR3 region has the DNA TGTGCCATCAGGCTGGAACCCACAGCTTACGAGCAGTACTTC. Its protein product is CAIRLEPTAYEQYF.

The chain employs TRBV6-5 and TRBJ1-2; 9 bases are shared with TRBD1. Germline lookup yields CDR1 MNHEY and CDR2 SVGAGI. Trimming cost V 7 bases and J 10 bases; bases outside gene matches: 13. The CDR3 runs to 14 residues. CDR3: CASKSGQGIFDYTF. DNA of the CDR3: TGTGCCAGCAAGTCGGGACAGGGAATTTTTGACTACACCTTC.

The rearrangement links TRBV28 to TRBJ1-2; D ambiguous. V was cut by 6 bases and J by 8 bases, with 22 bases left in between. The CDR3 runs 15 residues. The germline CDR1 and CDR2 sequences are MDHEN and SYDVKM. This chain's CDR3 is CASRSYPGDSGGYTF. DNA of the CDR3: TGTGCCAGCAGATCCTACCCGGGAGACTCGGGGGGCTACACCTTC.

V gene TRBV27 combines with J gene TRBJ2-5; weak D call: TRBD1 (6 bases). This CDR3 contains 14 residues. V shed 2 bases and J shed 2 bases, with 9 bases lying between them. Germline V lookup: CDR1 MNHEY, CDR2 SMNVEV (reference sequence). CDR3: CASSLHGTQETQYF. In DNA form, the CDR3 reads TGTGCCAGCAGTTTACATGGGACACAAGAGACCCAGTACTTC.

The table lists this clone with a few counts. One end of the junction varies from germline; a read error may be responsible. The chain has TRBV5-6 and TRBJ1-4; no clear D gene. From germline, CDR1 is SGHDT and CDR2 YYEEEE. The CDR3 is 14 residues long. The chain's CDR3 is CASSLALTAASIIF. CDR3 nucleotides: TGTGCCAGCAGCTTGGCCTTAACCGCGGCGAGTATAATTTTT.

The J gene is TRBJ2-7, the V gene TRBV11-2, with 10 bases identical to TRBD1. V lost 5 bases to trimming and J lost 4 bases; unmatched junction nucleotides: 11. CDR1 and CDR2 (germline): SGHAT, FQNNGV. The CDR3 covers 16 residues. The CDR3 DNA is TGTGCCAGCAGCCCAATTAGGGACAGGGGATTTTACGAGCAGTACTTC. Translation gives CASSPIRDRGFYEQYF. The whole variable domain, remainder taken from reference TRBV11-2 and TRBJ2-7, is EAGVAQSPRYKIIEKRQSVAFWCNPISGHATLYWYQQILGQGPKLLIQFQNNGVVDDSQLPKDRFSAERLKGVDSTLKIQPAKLEDSAVYLCASSPIRDRGFYEQYFGPGTRLTVT.

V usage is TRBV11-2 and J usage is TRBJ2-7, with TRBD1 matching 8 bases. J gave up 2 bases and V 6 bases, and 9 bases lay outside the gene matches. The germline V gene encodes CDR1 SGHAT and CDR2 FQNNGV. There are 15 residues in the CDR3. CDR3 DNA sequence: TGTGCCAGCAGGGGCCCTACGGACAGGGCCTACGAGCAGTACTTC. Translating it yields CASRGPTDRAYEQYF.

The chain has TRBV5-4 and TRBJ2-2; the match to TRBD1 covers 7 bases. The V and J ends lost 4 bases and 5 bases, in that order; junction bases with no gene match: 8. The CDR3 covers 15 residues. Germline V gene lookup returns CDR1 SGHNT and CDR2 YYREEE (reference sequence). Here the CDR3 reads CASSNDRAGTGELFF. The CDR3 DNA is TGTGCCAGCAGCAACGACAGGGCTGGGACCGGGGAGCTGTTTTTT.

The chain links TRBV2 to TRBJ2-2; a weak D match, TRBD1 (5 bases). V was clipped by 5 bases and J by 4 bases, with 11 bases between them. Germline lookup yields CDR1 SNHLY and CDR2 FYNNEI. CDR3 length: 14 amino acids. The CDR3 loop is CASSFDSITGELFF. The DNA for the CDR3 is TGTGCCAGCAGTTTCGACAGTATCACCGGGGAGCTGTTTTTT.

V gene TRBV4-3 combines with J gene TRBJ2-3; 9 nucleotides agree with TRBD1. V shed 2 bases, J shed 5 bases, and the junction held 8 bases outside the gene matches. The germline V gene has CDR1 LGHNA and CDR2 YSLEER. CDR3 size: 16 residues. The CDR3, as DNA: TGCGCCAGCAGCCAATTCTACAGGGGGCAAAAAGATACGCAGTATTTT. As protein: CASSQFYRGQKDTQYF.

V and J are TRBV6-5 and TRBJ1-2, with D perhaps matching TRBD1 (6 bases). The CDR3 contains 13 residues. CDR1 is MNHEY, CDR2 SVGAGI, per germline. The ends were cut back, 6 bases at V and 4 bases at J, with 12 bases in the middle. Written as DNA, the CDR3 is TGTGCCAGCAGCCAGACAGGTCCCTATGGCTACACCTTC. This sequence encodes CASSQTGPYGYTF.

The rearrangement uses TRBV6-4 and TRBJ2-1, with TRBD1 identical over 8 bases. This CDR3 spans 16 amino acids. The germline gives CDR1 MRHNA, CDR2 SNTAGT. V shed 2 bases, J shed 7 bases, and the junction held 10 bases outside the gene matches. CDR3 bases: TGTGCCAGCAGTGACGCATTCGGACAGGGAAGAAATGAGCAGTTCTTC. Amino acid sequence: CASSDAFGQGRNEQFF.